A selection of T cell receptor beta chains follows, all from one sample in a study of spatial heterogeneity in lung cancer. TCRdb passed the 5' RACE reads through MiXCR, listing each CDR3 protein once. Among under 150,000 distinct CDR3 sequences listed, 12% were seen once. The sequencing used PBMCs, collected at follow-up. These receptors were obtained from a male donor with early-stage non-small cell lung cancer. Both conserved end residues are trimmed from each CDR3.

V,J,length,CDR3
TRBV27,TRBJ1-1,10,ASSLTGTEAF
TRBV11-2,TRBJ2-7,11,ASSLGTTYEQY
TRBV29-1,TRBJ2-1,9,SVLSYNEQF
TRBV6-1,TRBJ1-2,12,ASSPVIGSYGYT
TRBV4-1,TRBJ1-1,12,ASRGVLYGTEAF
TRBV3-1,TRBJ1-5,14,ASSIGVVYSNQPQH
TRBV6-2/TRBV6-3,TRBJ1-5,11,ASSYPSTQPQH
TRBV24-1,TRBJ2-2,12,ATKGGAETGELF
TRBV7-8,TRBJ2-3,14,ASSLESGVSTDTQY
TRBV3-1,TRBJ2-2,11,ASSPGVTGELF
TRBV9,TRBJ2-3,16,ASSATRLAGGPADTQY
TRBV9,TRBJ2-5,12,ASSVGPPQETQY
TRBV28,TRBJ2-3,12,ASAGASSADTQY
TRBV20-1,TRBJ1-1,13,SAREGATVNTEAF
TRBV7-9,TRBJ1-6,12,ASSRTRINSPLH
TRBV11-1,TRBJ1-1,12,ASSFGQLNTEAF
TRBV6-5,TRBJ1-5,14,ASRRVTGQGNQPQH
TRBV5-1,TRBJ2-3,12,ASSLDKSTDTQY
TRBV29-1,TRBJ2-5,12,SVDGWQSQETQY
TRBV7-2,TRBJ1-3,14,ASSLARTPGYSTIY
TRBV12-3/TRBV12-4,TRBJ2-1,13,ASSFTGRGGNEQF
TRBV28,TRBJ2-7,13,ASTTPSQGSGEQY
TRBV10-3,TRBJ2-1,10,AISESANEQF
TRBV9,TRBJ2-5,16,ASSVGGLAGGIGETQY
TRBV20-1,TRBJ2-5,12,SARDRLGGETQY
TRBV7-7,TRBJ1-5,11,ASSLAVDQPQH
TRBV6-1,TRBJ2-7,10,ASSEGWYEQY
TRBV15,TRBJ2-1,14,ATSREGWEDHNEQF
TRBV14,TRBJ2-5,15,ASSQGVTSGGPETQY
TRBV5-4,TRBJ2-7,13,ASSLAVGRGGEQY
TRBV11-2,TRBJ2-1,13,ASSAQRGRNNEQF
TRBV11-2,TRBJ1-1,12,ASSRGAGETEAF
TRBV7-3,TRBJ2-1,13,ASSPAGGGYNEQF
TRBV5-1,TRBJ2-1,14,ASSPRASGGYNEQF
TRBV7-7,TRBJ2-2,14,ASSGLAGANTGELF
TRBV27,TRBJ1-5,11,ASSLRGNQPQH
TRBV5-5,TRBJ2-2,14,ASSSLTSGGAKELF
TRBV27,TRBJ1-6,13,ASNLSGQLNSPLH
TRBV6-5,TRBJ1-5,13,ASSYSSVSNQPQH
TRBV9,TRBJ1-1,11,ASSVDQDTEAF
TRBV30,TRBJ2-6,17,ACELPGTYRDSGANVLT
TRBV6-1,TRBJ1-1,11,ASSIGTPFEAF
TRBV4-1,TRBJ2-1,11,ASSQARSNEQF
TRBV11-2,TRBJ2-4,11,ASSSPGPNIQY
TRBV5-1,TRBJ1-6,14,ASSLEPTGGISPLH
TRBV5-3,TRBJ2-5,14,ARSLPSGGAEETQY
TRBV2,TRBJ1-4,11,ASSEALGEKLF
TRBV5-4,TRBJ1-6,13,ASSVGQGLSSPLH
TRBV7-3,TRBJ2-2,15,ASSSSRLAANTGELF
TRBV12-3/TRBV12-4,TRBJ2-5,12,ASSQQGRQETQY
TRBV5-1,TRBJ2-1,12,ASSWTPRTNEQF
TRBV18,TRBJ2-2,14,ASSPTGTPNTGELF
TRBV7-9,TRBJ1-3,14,ASSPGEGNSGNTIY
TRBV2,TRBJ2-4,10,ASSEDWDREY
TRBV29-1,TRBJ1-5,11,SYVAGGNQPQH